This TCR beta chain was retrieved from a study of cytomegalovirus exposure and HLA in healthy donors. Study-level results: TCR beta sequences reportedly predicted most subjects' HLA-A and HLA-B alleles accurately.

In the PCR, 60 Vbeta and 13 Jbeta primers were used. Sequenced by immunoSEQ multiplex PCR; TCRdb stores in-frame clones only, minus some. The sample includes about 160,000 clones, 84% of them seen just once. Per germline, CDR1 KGHSH and CDR2 LQKENI. There are 17 residues in the CDR3. V lost 2 bases and J 0 bases, leaving 14 bases between the germline ends. Concerning this clone itself: Its antigen is still unknown.

Sequenced: PBMCs. The J gene is TRBJ1-5, the V gene TRBV18; D is possibly TRBD1 (6 bases). The source is a man aged 50 or older in good health and CMV-seropositive. This chain's CDR3 is CASSPIPGQNSNQPQHF. CDR3 sequence (DNA): TGTGCCAGCTCACCAATTCCGGGACAAAATAGCAATCAGCCCCAGCATTTT.